The clone carrying this T cell receptor beta chain was detected ten times or more. The antigen remains undetermined. Isolated RNA was reverse transcribed in full, so expressed TCRB transcripts were sequenced. The assay was immunoSEQ multiplex PCR, and TCRdb's table has in-frame clones only and misses some. Counted here are under 250,000 clones, roughly a tenth occurring once; the ten biggest clones make up 1% to 1.5%. This specimen comes from a study of beta chain features in type 1 diabetes. Germline V gene sequence: CDR1 SGDLS, CDR2 YYNGEE. V was pared by 4 bases and J by 3 bases, with 11 bases between. This CDR3 has 13 residues. Study conclusions and caveats: Type 1 diabetes patients had fewer VDJ junction insertions and more deletions. Patients showed naive, central memory and Treg TCRB repertoires that appeared more similar than those of healthy donors.

This receptor was obtained from a man between 18 and 35 years old in good health. V is TRBV9 and J is TRBJ2-7; TRBD2 might be the D (6 bases). Material: central memory CD4+ T cells from blood. DNA of the CDR3: TGTGCCAGCAGCAGGAGGGGCGGCTACGAGCAGTACTTC. Encoded protein: CASSRRGGYEQYF.